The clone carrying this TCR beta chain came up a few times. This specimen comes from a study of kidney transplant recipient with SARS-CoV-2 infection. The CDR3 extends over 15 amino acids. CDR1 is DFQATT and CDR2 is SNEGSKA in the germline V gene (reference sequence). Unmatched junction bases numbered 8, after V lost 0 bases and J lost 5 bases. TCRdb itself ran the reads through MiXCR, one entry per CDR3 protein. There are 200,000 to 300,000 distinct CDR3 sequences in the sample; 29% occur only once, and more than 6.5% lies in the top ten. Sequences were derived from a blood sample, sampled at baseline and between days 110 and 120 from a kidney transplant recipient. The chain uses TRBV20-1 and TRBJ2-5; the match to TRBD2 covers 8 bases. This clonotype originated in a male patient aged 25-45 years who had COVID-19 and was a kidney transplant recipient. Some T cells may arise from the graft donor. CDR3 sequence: CSARDRASGRETQYF. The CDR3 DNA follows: TGCAGTGCTAGAGATCGCGCTAGCGGGCGCGAGACCCAGTACTTC.